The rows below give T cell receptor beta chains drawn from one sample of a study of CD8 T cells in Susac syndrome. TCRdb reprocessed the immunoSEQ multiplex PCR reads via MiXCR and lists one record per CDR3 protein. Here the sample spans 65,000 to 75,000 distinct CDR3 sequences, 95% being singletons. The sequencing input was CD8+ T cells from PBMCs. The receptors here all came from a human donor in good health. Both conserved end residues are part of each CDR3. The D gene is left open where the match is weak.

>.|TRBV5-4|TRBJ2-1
CASSWRGNEQFF
TGTGCCAGCAGCTGGAGAGGCAATGAGCAGTTCTTC
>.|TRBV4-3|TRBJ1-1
CASSQGATEAFF
TGCGCCAGCAGCCAAGGGGCCACTGAAGCTTTCTTT
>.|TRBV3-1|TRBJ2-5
CASQQTWGRETQYF
TGTGCCAGCCAACAGACCTGGGGCCGGGAGACCCAGTACTTC
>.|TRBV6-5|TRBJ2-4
CASRVGAAKNIQYF
TGTGCCAGCAGGGTAGGGGCGGCCAAAAACATTCAGTACTTC
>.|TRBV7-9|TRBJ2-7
CASSLLQVVFNEQYF
TGTGCCAGCAGCTTACTCCAGGTGGTTTTCAACGAGCAGTACTTC
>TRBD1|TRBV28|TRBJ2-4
CASSQDRGSAKNIQYF
TGTGCCAGCAGTCAGGACAGGGGTTCAGCCAAAAACATTCAGTACTTC
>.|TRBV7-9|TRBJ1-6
CASTMDTTYNSPLHF
TGTGCCAGCACCATGGACACTACCTATAATTCACCCCTCCACTTT
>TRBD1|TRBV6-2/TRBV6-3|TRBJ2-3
CASFSRDRDTDTQYF
TGTGCCAGCTTTTCACGGGACAGGGACACAGATACGCAGTATTTT
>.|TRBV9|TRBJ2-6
CASSVDRGAGISGANVLTF
TGTGCCAGCAGCGTAGACAGGGGCGCGGGGATCTCTGGGGCCAACGTCCTGACTTTC
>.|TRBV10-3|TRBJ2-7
CAISEAGPEQYF
TGTGCCATCAGTGAGGCAGGTCCCGAGCAGTACTTC
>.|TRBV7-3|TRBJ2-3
CASSLLAPPDTQYF
TGTGCCAGCAGCTTACTGGCCCCCCCAGATACGCAGTATTTT